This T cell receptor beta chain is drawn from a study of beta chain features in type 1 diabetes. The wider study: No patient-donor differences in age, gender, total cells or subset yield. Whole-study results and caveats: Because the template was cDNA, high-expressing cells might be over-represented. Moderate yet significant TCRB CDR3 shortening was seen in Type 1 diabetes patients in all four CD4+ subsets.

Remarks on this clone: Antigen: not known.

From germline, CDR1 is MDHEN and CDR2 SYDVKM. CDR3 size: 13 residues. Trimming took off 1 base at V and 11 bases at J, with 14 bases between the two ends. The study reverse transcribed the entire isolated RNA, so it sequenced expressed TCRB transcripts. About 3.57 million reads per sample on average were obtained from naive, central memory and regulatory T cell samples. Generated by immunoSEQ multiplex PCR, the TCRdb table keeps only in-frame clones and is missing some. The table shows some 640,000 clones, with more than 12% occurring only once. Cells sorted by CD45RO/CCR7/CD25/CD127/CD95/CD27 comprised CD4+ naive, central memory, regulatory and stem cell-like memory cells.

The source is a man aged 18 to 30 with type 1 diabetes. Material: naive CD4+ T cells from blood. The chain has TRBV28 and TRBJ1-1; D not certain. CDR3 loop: CASSLSADPGAFF. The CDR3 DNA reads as TGTGCCAGCAGTTTATCGGCAGACCCTGGCGCTTTCTTT.